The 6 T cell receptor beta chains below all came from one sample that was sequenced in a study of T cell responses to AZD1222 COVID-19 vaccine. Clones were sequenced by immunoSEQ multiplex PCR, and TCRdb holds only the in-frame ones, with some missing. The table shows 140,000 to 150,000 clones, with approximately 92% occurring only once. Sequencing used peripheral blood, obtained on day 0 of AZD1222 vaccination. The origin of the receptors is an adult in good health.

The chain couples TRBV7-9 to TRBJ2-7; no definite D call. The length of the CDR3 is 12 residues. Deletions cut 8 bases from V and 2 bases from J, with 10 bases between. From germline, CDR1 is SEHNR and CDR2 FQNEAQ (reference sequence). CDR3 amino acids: CASGPKPYEQYF. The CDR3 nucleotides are TGTGCCAGCGGTCCAAAACCCTACGAGCAGTACTTC.

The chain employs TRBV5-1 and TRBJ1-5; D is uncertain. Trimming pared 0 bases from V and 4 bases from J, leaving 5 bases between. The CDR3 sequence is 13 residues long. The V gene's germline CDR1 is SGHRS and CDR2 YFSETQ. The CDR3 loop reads CASSLVGNQPQHF. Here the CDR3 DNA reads TGCGCCAGCAGCTTGGTCGGTAATCAGCCCCAGCATTTT.

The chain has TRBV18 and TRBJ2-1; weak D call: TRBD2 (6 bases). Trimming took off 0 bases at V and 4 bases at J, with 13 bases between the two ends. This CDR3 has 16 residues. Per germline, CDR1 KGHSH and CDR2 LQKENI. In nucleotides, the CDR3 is TGTGCCAGCTCACCACCCTGGCGGGGTAGGTACAATGAGCAGTTCTTC. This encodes CASSPPWRGRYNEQFF.

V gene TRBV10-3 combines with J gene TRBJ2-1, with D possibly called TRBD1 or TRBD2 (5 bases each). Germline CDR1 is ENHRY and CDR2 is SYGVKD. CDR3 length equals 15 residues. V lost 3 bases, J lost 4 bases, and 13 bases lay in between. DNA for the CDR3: TGTGCCATCAGTGACCGGGACCGTTCTTACAATGAGCAGTTCTTC. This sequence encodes CAISDRDRSYNEQFF.

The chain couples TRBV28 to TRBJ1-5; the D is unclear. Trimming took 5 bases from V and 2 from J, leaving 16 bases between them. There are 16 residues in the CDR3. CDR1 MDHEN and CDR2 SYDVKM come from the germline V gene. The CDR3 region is CASSPGGSVGNQPQHF. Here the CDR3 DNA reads TGTGCCAGCAGTCCAGGAGGGTCGGTGGGCAATCAGCCCCAGCATTTT.

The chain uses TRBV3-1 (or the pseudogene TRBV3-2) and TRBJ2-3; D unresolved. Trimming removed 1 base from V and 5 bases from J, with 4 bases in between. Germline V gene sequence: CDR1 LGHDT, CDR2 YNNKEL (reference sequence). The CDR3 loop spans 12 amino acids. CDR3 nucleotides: TGTGCCAGCAGCCAAGGGGGAGATACGCAGTATTTT. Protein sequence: CASSQGGDTQYF.